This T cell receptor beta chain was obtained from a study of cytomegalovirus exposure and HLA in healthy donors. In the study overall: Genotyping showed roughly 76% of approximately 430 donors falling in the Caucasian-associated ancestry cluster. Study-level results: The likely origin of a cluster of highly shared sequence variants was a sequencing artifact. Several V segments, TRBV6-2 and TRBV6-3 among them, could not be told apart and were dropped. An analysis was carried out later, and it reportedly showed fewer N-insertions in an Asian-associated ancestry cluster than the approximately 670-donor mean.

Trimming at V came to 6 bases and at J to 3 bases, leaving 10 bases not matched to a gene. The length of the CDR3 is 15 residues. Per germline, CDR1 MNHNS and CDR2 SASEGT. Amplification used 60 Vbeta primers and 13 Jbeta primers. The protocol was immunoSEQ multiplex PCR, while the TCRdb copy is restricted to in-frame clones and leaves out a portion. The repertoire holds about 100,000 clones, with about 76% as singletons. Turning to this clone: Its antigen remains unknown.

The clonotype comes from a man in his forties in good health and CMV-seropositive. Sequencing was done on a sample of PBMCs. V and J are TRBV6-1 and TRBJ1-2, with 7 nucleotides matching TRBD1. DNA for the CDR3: TGTGCCAGCAGCGCTACCTCAGGGGGTGACTATGGCTACACCTTC. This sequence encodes CASSATSGGDYGYTF.